This TCR beta chain came from a study of OX40 agonist ivuxolimab in advanced cancers. As for the study in general: In this trial design, patients received ivuxolimab intravenously at 0.01 to 10 mg/kg every 2 weeks.

Overall study findings and caveats: Expanded peripheral T cells had an undetermined antigen specificity. Low normalized T-cell clonal expansion was also seen in some nonresponders. Patients who responded partially at 0.1-3.0 mg/kg showed clonal expansion ranking among the lowest.

In the case of this clone: The antigen is not known.

Some clones are missing from TCRdb's copy, which holds only in-frame ones; the method was immunoSEQ multiplex PCR. The sample yields tens of thousands of clones, around 90% seen once. This sample comprised CD4+ or CD8+ T cells sorted from blood, obtained in a trial of the OX40 agonist ivuxolimab. This sequence originates from an adult with an advanced solid tumor such as melanoma, head and neck, liver or kidney cancer.

This chain's CDR3 is CASSPSEATAGYTF. CDR3 nucleotide sequence: TGTGCCAGCAGCCCCTCAGAGGCGACGGCGGGCTACACCTTC. V is TRBV7-9 and J is TRBJ1-2, with unresolved D. Trimming took off 5 bases at V and 8 bases at J, with 18 bases between the two ends. CDR3 size: 14 residues. Germline V gene lookup returns CDR1 SEHNR and CDR2 FQNEAQ (reference sequence).